The rows below give T cell receptor beta chains drawn from one sample of a study of blood T cell repertoires in COVID-19. Some clones are missing from TCRdb's copy, which holds only in-frame ones; the method was immunoSEQ multiplex PCR. The sample has just under 250,000 clones, about 86% seen once. The sequencing sample was made of peripheral blood. The receptor set was obtained from a woman in her 30s who had recovered from COVID-19. Both conserved end residues are part of each CDR3. The order of the fields is CDR3 DNA, CDR3 protein, clone size, V gene, D gene, J gene. D genes are given only for firm matches. Not all rows give a size; the values are once, few, many and, for expanded clones, a class.

cdr3_nt: TGTGCCAGCAGTCCCCCGGGGGGGGATCAGCCCCAGCATTTT
cdr3_aa: CASSPPGGDQPQHF
clone_size: .
v_call: TRBV27
d_call: .
j_call: TRBJ1-5

cdr3_nt: TGTGCCAGTAGTATAGAAAGGGACAGGGCCCTCCACTTT
cdr3_aa: CASSIERDRALHF
clone_size: .
v_call: TRBV19
d_call: TRBD1
j_call: TRBJ1-6

cdr3_nt: TGTGCCAGCAGCCAAGAGTTATCCATGGACAGGGAGTGGGGCTACACCTTC
cdr3_aa: CASSQELSMDREWGYTF
clone_size: .
v_call: TRBV4-2
d_call: TRBD1
j_call: TRBJ1-2

cdr3_nt: TGTGCCAGCAGACTATCTGTAACCACAGATACGCAGTATTTT
cdr3_aa: CASRLSVTTDTQYF
clone_size: .
v_call: TRBV6-5
d_call: .
j_call: TRBJ2-3

cdr3_nt: TGTGCCAGCAGCTCCTACTCTGGGGCCAACGTCCTGACTTTC
cdr3_aa: CASSSYSGANVLTF
clone_size: .
v_call: TRBV7-3
d_call: .
j_call: TRBJ2-6

cdr3_nt: TGTGCCAGCAGTGAAACCGGACAGGGTCCCCACAATGAGCAGTTCTTC
cdr3_aa: CASSETGQGPHNEQFF
clone_size: .
v_call: TRBV2
d_call: TRBD1
j_call: TRBJ2-1

cdr3_nt: TGTGCCAGCAGCCCAGGATGGAAAAGCGAGCAGTACTTC
cdr3_aa: CASSPGWKSEQYF
clone_size: .
v_call: TRBV6-5
d_call: .
j_call: TRBJ2-7

cdr3_nt: TGTGCCAGCAGCGTATCAGCCCTCGAGGGGACCCAGTACTTC
cdr3_aa: CASSVSALEGTQYF
clone_size: .
v_call: TRBV9
d_call: .
j_call: TRBJ2-5

cdr3_nt: TGTGCCAGCAGCTTGGTTGGACAGGGGCCCTATGGCTACACCTTC
cdr3_aa: CASSLVGQGPYGYTF
clone_size: few
v_call: TRBV5-4
d_call: TRBD1
j_call: TRBJ1-2

cdr3_nt: TGTGCCAGTAGTATAGGCGGGACGGAAAATTCACCCCTCCACTTT
cdr3_aa: CASSIGGTENSPLHF
clone_size: .
v_call: TRBV19
d_call: .
j_call: TRBJ1-6

cdr3_nt: TGTGCCAGCAGAGCTCTTGTAAAGGGACAGCTAGACTACGAGCAGTACTTC
cdr3_aa: CASRALVKGQLDYEQYF
clone_size: .
v_call: TRBV25-1
d_call: TRBD1
j_call: TRBJ2-7

cdr3_nt: TGTGCCAGCAGCACTCCGGGACAGGGGGACTCCTACAATGAGCAGTTCTTC
cdr3_aa: CASSTPGQGDSYNEQFF
clone_size: .
v_call: TRBV21-1
d_call: .
j_call: TRBJ2-1

cdr3_nt: TGTGCCAGCAGCTGGGGACTAGCGGGGGGACCTACGAACGGGGAGCTGTTTTTT
cdr3_aa: CASSWGLAGGPTNGELFF
clone_size: once
v_call: TRBV7-9
d_call: TRBD2
j_call: TRBJ2-2

cdr3_nt: TGTGCCAGCCCAACAGGGGAGCTTGAGGTGAACACTGAAGCTTTCTTT
cdr3_aa: CASPTGELEVNTEAFF
clone_size: .
v_call: TRBV13
d_call: TRBD1
j_call: TRBJ1-1

cdr3_nt: TGCGCCAGCAGCCCACGGACTAGCGGGGGGCTCGCCACCGGGGAGCTGTTTTTT
cdr3_aa: CASSPRTSGGLATGELFF
clone_size: .
v_call: TRBV5-1
d_call: TRBD2
j_call: TRBJ2-2

cdr3_nt: TGTGCCAGCAGCCAAGACAGGGGGAGGACCCAGTACTTC
cdr3_aa: CASSQDRGRTQYF
clone_size: .
v_call: TRBV3-1/TRBV3-2
d_call: TRBD1
j_call: TRBJ2-5

cdr3_nt: TGTGCCAGCAGCGTAGATCAGGGGGGCCTCGAGCAGTACTTC
cdr3_aa: CASSVDQGGLEQYF
clone_size: .
v_call: TRBV9
d_call: .
j_call: TRBJ2-7

cdr3_nt: TGTGCCAGCTCACCACCGGCCCAGGGGCTGTTGCGTGAGCAGTTCTTC
cdr3_aa: CASSPPAQGLLREQFF
clone_size: .
v_call: TRBV18
d_call: .
j_call: TRBJ2-1

cdr3_nt: TGCAGCGTTGAAGGTCTGACTAGCGGGGGGTTCTCCTACAATGAGCAGTTCTTC
cdr3_aa: CSVEGLTSGGFSYNEQFF
clone_size: .
v_call: TRBV29-1
d_call: TRBD2
j_call: TRBJ2-1

cdr3_nt: TGTGCCACCCAGAATGGGGGCAGGGAGAATTCACCCCTCCACTTT
cdr3_aa: CATQNGGRENSPLHF
clone_size: .
v_call: TRBV30
d_call: .
j_call: TRBJ1-6

cdr3_nt: TGTGCCAGCGGTTTAGGGAGGGACACTGAAGCTTTCTTT
cdr3_aa: CASGLGRDTEAFF
clone_size: .
v_call: TRBV27
d_call: .
j_call: TRBJ1-1

cdr3_nt: TGTGCCAGCAGTGGTGATGCCCACATATTTCCCAATGAAAAACTGTTTTTT
cdr3_aa: CASSGDAHIFPNEKLFF
clone_size: .
v_call: TRBV6-1
d_call: .
j_call: TRBJ1-4

cdr3_nt: TGTGCCAGCAGCCTCACCTCCGGGACTAGCGGTTCTAGCTCCTACAATGAGCAGTTCTTC
cdr3_aa: CASSLTSGTSGSSSYNEQFF
clone_size: .
v_call: TRBV9
d_call: TRBD2
j_call: TRBJ2-1

cdr3_nt: TGCAGTGCCGGACAGGGCAACGAGCAGTACTTC
cdr3_aa: CSAGQGNEQYF
clone_size: .
v_call: TRBV20-1
d_call: TRBD1
j_call: TRBJ2-7

cdr3_nt: TGCGCCAGCAGCCTAGAGAGGAGCGGTAGCACAGATACGCAGTATTTT
cdr3_aa: CASSLERSGSTDTQYF
clone_size: .
v_call: TRBV4-1
d_call: .
j_call: TRBJ2-3

cdr3_nt: TGTGCCAGCAGTAATGGACAGTCTAATTCACCCCTCCACTTT
cdr3_aa: CASSNGQSNSPLHF
clone_size: .
v_call: TRBV11-2
d_call: .
j_call: TRBJ1-6

cdr3_nt: TGTGCCAGCAGCCCGTTAACTAGCGGGGGGCAAGAGACCCAGTACTTC
cdr3_aa: CASSPLTSGGQETQYF
clone_size: .
v_call: TRBV3-1/TRBV3-2
d_call: TRBD2
j_call: TRBJ2-5

cdr3_nt: TGTGCCAGCAGCCAAGATTGGGCCCCCTATAGCAATCAGCCCCAGCATTTT
cdr3_aa: CASSQDWAPYSNQPQHF
clone_size: .
v_call: TRBV4-2
d_call: .
j_call: TRBJ1-5

cdr3_nt: TGTGCCAGCAGACATCAGACAGGGCTCTATGGCTACACCTTC
cdr3_aa: CASRHQTGLYGYTF
clone_size: few
v_call: TRBV6-5
d_call: TRBD1
j_call: TRBJ1-2

cdr3_nt: TGTGCCAGCAGCGTAGGTGGAGGGCAGGGCACTGAAAAACTGTTTTTT
cdr3_aa: CASSVGGGQGTEKLFF
clone_size: .
v_call: TRBV9
d_call: .
j_call: TRBJ1-4

cdr3_nt: TGCGCCAGCAGCCAGATGACAGGGGAGGATGCTGAAGCTTTCTTT
cdr3_aa: CASSQMTGEDAEAFF
clone_size: .
v_call: TRBV4-1
d_call: TRBD1
j_call: TRBJ1-1